These T cell receptor beta chains were read from a single sample in a study of blood T cell repertoires in COVID-19. Here immunoSEQ multiplex PCR was the method, and the copy in TCRdb shows in-frame clones only, minus some. The sample lists about 26,000 clones; roughly 89% were seen once. The specimen was peripheral blood. These receptors all stem from a man aged 65 to 79 with acute or convalescent COVID-19. Each CDR3 is given with its conserved first and last residue. Fields, in order: CDR3 protein, CDR3 DNA, J gene, clone size, V gene, D gene. A D gene is named only where the DNA matches it firmly. Not all rows give a size; the values are once, few, many and, for expanded clones, a class.

CASSRGGSGYEQYF | TGTGCCAGCAGCAGGGGGGGTAGCGGTTACGAGCAGTACTTC | TRBJ2-7 | once | TRBV5-4 | .
CASSTGQALNEQFF | TGTGCCAGCAGCACTGGACAGGCCCTCAATGAGCAGTTCTTC | TRBJ2-1 | . | TRBV9 | TRBD1
CATSDRGTGFNEQFF | TGTGCCACCAGTGATAGGGGGACAGGGTTCAATGAGCAGTTCTTC | TRBJ2-1 | . | TRBV24-1 | TRBD1
CASSSRQGRTDTQYF | TGTGCCAGCAGCTCGCGACAGGGGCGCACAGATACGCAGTATTTT | TRBJ2-3 | once | TRBV9 | TRBD1
CASTLGNPKNIQYF | TGTGCCAGCACCCTGGGCAATCCCAAAAACATTCAGTACTTC | TRBJ2-4 | hyperexpanded | TRBV28 | .
CASSSYRGKDKNIQYF | TGTGCCAGCAGCTCCTACAGGGGAAAGGACAAAAACATTCAGTACTTC | TRBJ2-4 | . | TRBV7-9 | TRBD1
CASSLTRGSDTQYF | TGTGCCAGCAGCTTAACTCGAGGGTCAGATACGCAGTATTTT | TRBJ2-3 | once | TRBV7-3 | .
CASSQAPFQETQYF | TGCGCCAGCAGCCAAGCCCCGTTCCAAGAGACCCAGTACTTC | TRBJ2-5 | . | TRBV4-3 | .
CASSNRGSFYGYTF | TGTGCCAGCAGCAATAGAGGGTCATTCTATGGCTACACCTTC | TRBJ1-2 | . | TRBV9 | .
CASRETGLTGELFF | TGTGCCAGTAGGGAAACAGGGCTCACCGGGGAGCTGTTTTTT | TRBJ2-2 | few | TRBV19 | .
CASSLVGALTGELFF | TGTGCCAGCAGCTTGGTGGGGGCTCTCACCGGGGAGCTGTTTTTT | TRBJ2-2 | . | TRBV5-4 | .
CASSPGVATGGYTF | TGTGCCAGCAGCCCCGGGGTGGCGACGGGTGGCTACACCTTC | TRBJ1-2 | . | TRBV7-2 | .
CASSTDGATNEKLFF | TGTGCCAGCAGCACCGACGGAGCAACTAATGAAAAACTGTTTTTT | TRBJ1-4 | . | TRBV5-4 | .
CASKGRLLAKNIQYF | TGTGCCAGTAAAGGCAGACTACTAGCCAAAAACATTCAGTACTTC | TRBJ2-4 | . | TRBV19 | .
CASSSIAGGGYEQYF | TGTGCCAGCAGTTCCATAGCGGGAGGGGGCTACGAGCAGTACTTC | TRBJ2-7 | medium-sized | TRBV27 | TRBD2
CASSLTMGTEQFF | TGTGCCAGCAGCTTAACGATGGGGACAGAGCAGTTCTTC | TRBJ2-1 | . | TRBV7-3 | .
CASSLRLAGGGTDTQYF | TGTGCCAGCTCACTTCGCCTAGCGGGAGGAGGTACAGATACGCAGTATTTT | TRBJ2-3 | . | TRBV18 | TRBD2
CASSIDWNTEAFF | TGTGCCAGCTCAATCGACTGGAACACTGAAGCTTTCTTT | TRBJ1-1 | . | TRBV18 | .
CASSLFKSEGEKLFF | TGTGCCAGCAGTTTATTTAAAAGTGAGGGTGAAAAACTGTTTTTT | TRBJ1-4 | . | TRBV27 | .
CASLEGYTDTQYF | TGTGCCTCGTTGGAGGGATACACAGATACGCAGTATTTT | TRBJ2-3 | once | TRBV3-1/TRBV3-2 | .
CASSKTSGSTNEKLFF | TGTGCCAGTAGTAAAACGTCGGGGTCTACTAATGAAAAACTGTTTTTT | TRBJ1-4 | once | TRBV19 | .
CASTRGLAGVSYEQYF | TGTGCCAGCACCCGGGGACTAGCGGGAGTGTCCTACGAGCAGTACTTC | TRBJ2-7 | . | TRBV5-6 | TRBD2
CASSRVYNYGYTF | TGTGCCAGCAGTCGGGTATACAACTATGGCTACACCTTC | TRBJ1-2 | . | TRBV6-5 | .
CASSRDISQPQHF | TGTGCCAGCAGCCGGGACATCAGTCAGCCCCAGCATTTT | TRBJ1-5 | . | TRBV6-2/TRBV6-3 | .
CASSNRLGYTF | TGCGCCAGCAGCAACAGGCTTGGCTACACCTTC | TRBJ1-2 | . | TRBV5-1 | .
CASSLARGLAGAQETQYF | TGTGCCAGCAGCTTAGCGAGGGGACTAGCGGGAGCCCAAGAGACCCAGTACTTC | TRBJ2-5 | . | TRBV7-2 | TRBD2
CASSQVAGGPIYEQYF | TGTGCCAGCAGCCAAGTAGCGGGAGGTCCAATCTACGAGCAGTACTTC | TRBJ2-7 | . | TRBV14 | TRBD2
CASSDHVREDTGELFF | TGTGCCAGCAGTGATCACGTCAGGGAGGACACCGGGGAGCTGTTTTTT | TRBJ2-2 | once | TRBV6-4 | .
CSVERWGQRNTEAFF | TGCAGCGTTGAACGGTGGGGGCAGAGGAACACTGAAGCTTTCTTT | TRBJ1-1 | . | TRBV29-1 | .
CASSDKGGRANNEQFF | TGTGCCAGCAGTGACAAAGGCGGGAGGGCCAACAATGAGCAGTTCTTC | TRBJ2-1 | . | TRBV6-4 | TRBD2
CAGRQGAYGYTF | TGTGCCGGCCGACAGGGTGCCTATGGCTACACCTTC | TRBJ1-2 | . | TRBV19 | TRBD1
CASSSHHTGNTEAFF | TGTGCCAGCAGTTCTCACCACACAGGGAACACTGAAGCTTTCTTT | TRBJ1-1 | . | TRBV11-2 | .
CATSDGGWNEKLFF | TGTGCCACCAGTGATGGAGGGTGGAATGAAAAACTGTTTTTT | TRBJ1-4 | . | TRBV24-1 | .
CASQSGGQYGYTF | TGTGCCAGCCAGTCAGGGGGCCAATATGGCTACACCTTC | TRBJ1-2 | . | TRBV28 | TRBD1
CASSQRDSWGLAGPYEQYF | TGTGCCAGCAGTCAGAGGGACAGTTGGGGACTAGCGGGACCCTACGAGCAGTACTTC | TRBJ2-7 | . | TRBV6-2/TRBV6-3 | TRBD2
CASSYQFTDTQYF | TGTGCCAGCAGTTACCAATTTACAGATACGCAGTATTTT | TRBJ2-3 | . | TRBV6-5 | .
CASSGGNSGNTIYF | TGTGCCAGCAGCGGGGGCAACTCTGGAAACACCATATATTTT | TRBJ1-3 | . | TRBV9 | .
CASSLNGKGSGDEQFF | TGCGCCAGCAGCTTGAACGGGAAAGGCAGCGGCGATGAGCAGTTCTTC | TRBJ2-1 | . | TRBV5-1 | .
CASSLVGQREETQYF | TGTGCCAGCAGCTTAGTGGGACAGAGGGAAGAGACCCAGTACTTC | TRBJ2-5 | few | TRBV7-6 | TRBD1
CASSLGLNSPLHF | TGTGCCAGCAGCTTAGGCCTAAATTCACCCCTCCACTTT | TRBJ1-6 | . | TRBV7-2 | .